The T cell receptor beta chain under discussion was sequenced for a study of tumor-infiltrating lymphocytes in localized non-small cell lung cancer. Study background: Several tumor histologies, both smoking statuses, and some post-neoadjuvant chemotherapy samples were included.

Turning to this clone: Its cognate antigen is unknown.

Assay: immunoSEQ multiplex PCR; the TCRdb copy retains only in-frame clones and omits some. The sample consists of tens of thousands of clones, approximately 64% of them appearing once. Points from the study as a whole: Higher tumor T cell infiltration than in uninvolved lung was supported by TCRbeta sequencing.

V was trimmed by 6 bases and J by 4 bases, leaving 10 bases between them. The CDR3 spans 14 residues. Germline CDR1 reads SGHAT; CDR2 reads FQNNGV. This TCR was recovered from a human donor with non-small cell lung cancer. This chain joins TRBV11-2 and TRBJ2-6; D uncertain. Sample: lung tumor tissue. The CDR3 here is CASRGIEGANVLTF. The CDR3 DNA sequence: TGTGCCAGCAGGGGGATCGAAGGGGCCAACGTCCTGACTTTC.